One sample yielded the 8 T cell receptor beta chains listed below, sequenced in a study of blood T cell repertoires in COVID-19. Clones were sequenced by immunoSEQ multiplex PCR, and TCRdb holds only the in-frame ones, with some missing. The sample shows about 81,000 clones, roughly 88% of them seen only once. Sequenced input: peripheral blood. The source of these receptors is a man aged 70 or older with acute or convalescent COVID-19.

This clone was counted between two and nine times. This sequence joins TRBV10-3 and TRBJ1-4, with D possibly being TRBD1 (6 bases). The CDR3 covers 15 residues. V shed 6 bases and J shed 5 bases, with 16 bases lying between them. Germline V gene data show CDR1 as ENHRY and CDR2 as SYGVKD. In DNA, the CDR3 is TGTGCCATCAGGGGGAGCGGGGGGCCGAATGAAAAACTGTTTTTT. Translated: CAIRGSGGPNEKLFF.

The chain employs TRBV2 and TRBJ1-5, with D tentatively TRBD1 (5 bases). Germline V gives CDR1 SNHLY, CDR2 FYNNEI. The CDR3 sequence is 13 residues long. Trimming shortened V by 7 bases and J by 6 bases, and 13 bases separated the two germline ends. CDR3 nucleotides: TGTGCCAGCATCAGGGATAGCGGTCAGCCCCAGCATTTT. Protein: CASIRDSGQPQHF.

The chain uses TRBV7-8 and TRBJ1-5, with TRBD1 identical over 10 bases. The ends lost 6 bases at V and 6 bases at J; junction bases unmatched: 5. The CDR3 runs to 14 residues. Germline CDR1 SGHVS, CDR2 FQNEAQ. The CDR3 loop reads CASRPGQGSQPQHF. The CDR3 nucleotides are TGTGCCAGCAGACCGGGACAGGGGAGTCAGCCCCAGCATTTT.

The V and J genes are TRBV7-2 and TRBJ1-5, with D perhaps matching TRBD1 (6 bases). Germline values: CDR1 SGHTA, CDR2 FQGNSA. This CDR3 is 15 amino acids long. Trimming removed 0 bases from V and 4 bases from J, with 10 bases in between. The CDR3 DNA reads TGTGCCAGCAGCTTAGCTACAGGGCGTAATCAGCCCCAGCATTTT. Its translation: CASSLATGRNQPQHF.

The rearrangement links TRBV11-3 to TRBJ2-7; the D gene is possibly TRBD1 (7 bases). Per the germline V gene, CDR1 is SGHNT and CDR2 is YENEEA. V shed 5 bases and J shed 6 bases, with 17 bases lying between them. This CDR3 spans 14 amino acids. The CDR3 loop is CASSPTGEAGEQYF. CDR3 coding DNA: TGTGCCAGCAGCCCAACAGGGGAAGCGGGCGAGCAGTACTTC. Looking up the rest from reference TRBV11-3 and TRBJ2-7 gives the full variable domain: EAGVVQSPRYKIIEKKQPVAFWCNPISGHNTLYWYLQNLGQGPELLIRYENEEAVDDSQLPKDRFSAERLKGVDSTLKIQPAELGDSAVYLCASSPTGEAGEQYFGPGTRLTVT.

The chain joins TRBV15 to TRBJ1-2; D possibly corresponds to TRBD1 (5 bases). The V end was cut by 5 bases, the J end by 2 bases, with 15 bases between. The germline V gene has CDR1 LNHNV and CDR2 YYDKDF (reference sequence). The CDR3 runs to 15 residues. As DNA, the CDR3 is TGTGCCACCAGCGGGGCGGGACCCACCAACTATGGCTACACCTTC. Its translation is CATSGAGPTNYGYTF. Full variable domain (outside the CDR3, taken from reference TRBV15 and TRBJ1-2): DAMVIQNPRYQVTQFGKPVTLSCSQTLNHNVMYWYQQKSSQAPKLLFHYYDKDFNNEADTPDNFQSRRPNTSFCFLDIRSPGLGDTAMYLCATSGAGPTNYGYTFGSGTRLTVV.

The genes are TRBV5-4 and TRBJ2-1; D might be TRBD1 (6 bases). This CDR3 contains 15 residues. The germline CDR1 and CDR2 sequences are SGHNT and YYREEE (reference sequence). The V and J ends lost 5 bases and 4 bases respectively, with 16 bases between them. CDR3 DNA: TGTGCCAGCAGTAAAGATGCAGGGGCGTACAATGAGCAGTTCTTC. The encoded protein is CASSKDAGAYNEQFF.

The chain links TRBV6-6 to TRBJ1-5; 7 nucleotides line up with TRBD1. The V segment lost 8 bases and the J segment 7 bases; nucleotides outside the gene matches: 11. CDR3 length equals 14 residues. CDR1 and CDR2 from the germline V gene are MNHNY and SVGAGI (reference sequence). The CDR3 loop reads CASRQGGTEQPQHF. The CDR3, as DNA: TGTGCCAGCCGACAGGGTGGAACTGAGCAGCCCCAGCATTTT.